The present T cell receptor (beta chain) was sequenced within a study of T cells in Graves' hyperthyroidism and ophthalmopathy. Template material for amplifying TCR beta CDR3 regions consisted of RNA transcripts. With the HTBI primer set, the TCR CDR3 went through a first round of RT-PCR. Using its own MiXCR run on the multiplex PCR reads, TCRdb lists one record per CDR3 protein. Of some 560,000 distinct CDR3 sequences in the sample, 15% to 19% are singletons; the top ten hold less than 9.5%. This clonotype was counted many times. Germline lookup yields CDR1 MNHNS and CDR2 SASEGT. V lost 6 bases to trimming and J lost 4 bases; unmatched junction nucleotides: 5. The CDR3 consists of 15 residues.

This TCR was recovered from a woman in her 30s with Graves' hyperthyroidism. This chain connects TRBV6-1 to TRBJ2-1; TRBD2 matches 11 bases. Source material: blood. The CDR3 DNA sequence: TGTGCCAGCAGAGCCGGGACTAGCGGTTACAATGAGCAGTTCTTC. It yields the protein CASRAGTSGYNEQFF.